Described below is a single T cell receptor beta chain sequence and its context. The data originate from a study of shared clonotypes between healthy human individuals. Study-wide context: Each donor contributed plates that comprised three CD4 naive, three CD4 memory, two CD8 naive and one CD8 memory.

TCRdb's table, derived via immunoSEQ multiplex PCR, lists solely in-frame clones and lacks some. The sample includes approximately 1.1 million clones, around 78% seen only once; the top ten take under 0.65%. The germline CDR1 and CDR2 sequences are SGHRS and YFSETQ. V was clipped by 5 bases and J by 2 bases, with 17 bases between them. The CDR3 has 16 amino acids. The sample comprised memory CD4+ T cells from PBMCs. Regarding subset: CD45RA-negative fraction. The source of this sequence is a man aged 18 to 30 in good health. Some clones in this sample may be carry-over from other donors' samples. This chain links TRBV5-1 with TRBJ2-1, with TRBD2 as a possible D gene (7 bases). This CDR3 is CASRVRGGAPYNEQFF. CDR3 bases: TGCGCCAGCAGGGTGCGAGGGGGGGCGCCCTACAATGAGCAGTTCTTC.